The sample holds one count of the clone carrying this T cell receptor beta chain. The assay was immunoSEQ multiplex PCR, and TCRdb's table has in-frame clones only and misses some. The data contain approximately 70,000 clones, about 77% of them singletons. Germline loops: CDR1 MNHEY, CDR2 SMNVEV (reference sequence). The CDR3 is made up of 18 amino acids. The source of the sample is a study of OX40 agonist ivuxolimab in advanced cancers. Study background: Every 2 weeks, patients got intravenous ivuxolimab at one of six dose levels (0.01-10 mg/kg).

The starting material was CD4+ or CD8+ T cells sorted from blood, obtained in a trial of the OX40 agonist ivuxolimab. V gene TRBV27 combines with J gene TRBJ2-5, with TRBD2 as a possible D gene (5 bases). The J call is doubtful: the DNA matches TRBJ2-7 better. This sequence originates from an adult with an advanced solid tumor such as melanoma, head and neck, liver or kidney cancer. The DNA of the CDR3 is TGTGCCAGCAGTTTATCAGGACTTGACGATTCCGGAAACTACGAGCAGTACTTC. This sequence encodes CASSLSGLDDSGNYEQYF.